One sample yielded the 27 T cell receptor beta chains listed below, sequenced in a study of Graves' ophthalmopathy and Graves' hyperthyroidism (dated by TCRdb to the late 2010s). The data were produced on an Illumina HiSeq 2000. For repertoire sequencing, the TCR beta CDR3 regions were amplified from RNA transcripts. The first round of RT-PCR was done with HTBI primers and the Qiagen OneStep RT-PCR kit, and was followed by a second round of multiplex PCR, then size selection and purification. The public reads were run again by TCRdb, first through fastp at Q25 and then through MiXCR, and only productive beta chains were kept. All rows with the same CDR3 protein become a single entry with the most common DNA and genes. The sample records about 400,000 distinct CDR3 sequences, about 18% of which are singletons. The top ten clones comprise 1.5% to 2% of the sample. The sequencing input was peripheral blood. The origin of the receptors is a woman aged 18-29 years with Graves' ophthalmopathy. Donor details come from another sample of the same person, matched by shared clones.

This clonotype has at least ten counts. The rearrangement uses TRBV6-5 and TRBJ1-1, with 8 bases aligning to TRBD1. The CDR3 runs to 14 residues. Germline CDR1 is MNHEY and CDR2 is SVGAGI. J gave up 3 bases and V 4 bases, and 4 bases lay outside the gene matches. The CDR3 nucleotides read TGTGCCAGCAGTTCACACAGGGGGGACACTGAAGCTTTCTTT. Residues: CASSSHRGDTEAFF.

This clonotype was observed at least ten times. The V gene is TRBV20-1, the J gene TRBJ1-1; D unclear. The CDR3 sequence is 12 residues long. CDR1 DFQATT and CDR2 SNEGSKA come from the germline V gene (reference sequence). The V end was cut by 6 bases, the J end by 6 bases, with 14 bases between. In DNA, the CDR3 is TGCAGTGCCGCGATGGGCTTTCCTGAAGCTTTCTTT. It codes for CSAAMGFPEAFF.

The rearrangement links TRBV6-2 or TRBV6-3 to TRBJ1-1, with a tentative D call TRBD1 (6 bases). Trimming removed 0 bases at V and 3 bases at J, with 11 bases between. Germline assignment: CDR1 MNHEY and CDR2 SVGEGT. This CDR3 has 15 residues. CDR3: CASSYSNAGDTEAFF. In DNA form, the CDR3 reads TGTGCCAGCAGTTACTCGAATGCAGGGGACACTGAAGCTTTCTTT.

This clonotype was detected many times. The chain is built from TRBV30 and TRBJ2-7; no definite D call. The CDR3 consists of 13 residues. CDR1 and CDR2 (germline): GTSNPN, SVGIG (reference sequence). The ends were cut back, 3 bases at V and 0 bases at J, with 9 bases in the middle. In DNA, the CDR3 is TGTGCCTGGAGAACGACTCCCTCCTACGAGCAGTACTTC. Encoded protein: CAWRTTPSYEQYF.

This clonotype was observed a few times. V is TRBV11-2 and J is TRBJ2-5; possible D gene TRBD1, 7 bases. Trimming shortened V by 6 bases and J by 5 bases, and 19 bases separated the two germline ends. The CDR3 has 15 amino acids. Per germline, CDR1 SGHAT and CDR2 FQNNGV. The CDR3, as DNA: TGTGCCAGCAGTGCAGGGGGGCTTGGATGGGAGACCCAGTACTTC. Protein product: CASSAGGLGWETQYF.

A word on this clonotype: This sequence may be a read error, since a much larger clone differs from it by one base. The chain combines TRBV30 with TRBJ1-5; D ambiguous. V was trimmed by 5 bases and J by 9 bases, leaving 17 bases between them. CDR1 GTSNPN and CDR2 SVGIG come from the germline V gene (reference sequence). The CDR3 sequence is 13 residues long. CDR3 in amino acids: CAWALGQARPQHF. Written as DNA, the CDR3 is TGTGCCTGGGCCCTCGGCCAGGCTCGGCCCCAGCATTTT.

This sequence joins TRBV30 and TRBJ2-6; TRBD2 is a possible D gene (6 bases). V was cut by 3 bases and J by 2 bases, with 11 bases left in between. The germline gives CDR1 GTSNPN, CDR2 SVGIG (reference sequence). The CDR3 extends over 15 amino acids. This chain's CDR3 is CAWRAPGAGANVLTF. In DNA form, the CDR3 reads TGTGCCTGGAGAGCCCCGGGGGCTGGGGCCAACGTCCTGACTTTC. Full variable domain (missing parts from reference TRBV30 and TRBJ2-6): SQTIHQWPATLVQPVGSPLSLECTVEGTSNPNLYWYRQAAGRGLQLLFYSVGIGQISSEVPQNLSASRPQDRQFILSSKKLLLSDSGFYLCAWRAPGAGANVLTFGAGSRLTVL.

The chain links TRBV6-1 to TRBJ2-7; D perhaps matches TRBD1 (6 bases). The CDR3 extends over 16 amino acids. V gave up 6 bases and J gave up 4 bases, with 22 bases separating them. Per the germline V gene, CDR1 is MNHNS and CDR2 is SASEGT. CDR3: CASSPRDTVFQYEQYF. The CDR3 region has the DNA TGTGCCAGCAGCCCAAGGGACACCGTTTTTCAATACGAGCAGTACTTC.

This clonotype has at least ten counts. CDR3 protein: CASSLAGVKGGANVLTF. CDR3 bases: TGTGCCAGCAGTCTAGCGGGAGTCAAGGGTGGGGCCAACGTCCTGACTTTC. The chain couples TRBV6-1 to TRBJ2-6; TRBD2 agrees at 10 bases. The germline V gene encodes CDR1 MNHNS and CDR2 SASEGT. CDR3 size: 17 residues. The J segment lost 3 bases and the V segment lost 5 bases, leaving 7 bases of the junction unmatched.

In its sample, this clonotype was seen many times. The chain uses TRBV5-1 and TRBJ1-2; 9 nucleotides match TRBD1. Germline CDR1 SGHRS, CDR2 YFSETQ. This CDR3 contains 15 residues. With 1 base clipped from V and 8 bases from J, the junction kept 9 bases outside the gene matches. DNA of the CDR3: TGCGCCAGCAGCTTGCGGACAGGGGCGATTGAAGGCTACACCTTC. As protein: CASSLRTGAIEGYTF.

The sample holds many counts of this clonotype. The rearrangement uses TRBV7-2 and TRBJ2-2; D ambiguous. The ends were cut back, 3 bases at V and 6 bases at J, with 5 bases in the middle. This CDR3 comprises 12 residues. CDR1 is SGHTA and CDR2 is FQGNSA in the germline V gene. CDR3 in DNA: TGTGCCAGCAGCTTTCCCGCCGGGGAGCTGTTTTTT. Translation gives CASSFPAGELFF.

The chain joins TRBV12-3 or TRBV12-4 to TRBJ2-2; no reliable D call. There are 17 residues in the CDR3. Trimming removed 6 bases from V and 4 bases from J, with 21 bases in between. CDR3 protein: CASSLSRTVTSTGELFF. The CDR3 DNA reads as TGTGCCAGCAGCCTATCCCGGACCGTCACCTCCACCGGGGAGCTGTTTTTT.

This clonotype occurred many times. V and J are TRBV20-1 and TRBJ2-7, with TRBD1 matching over 10 bases. The trim removed 0 bases at V and 6 bases at J, leaving 8 bases unmatched. The length of the CDR3 is 15 residues. The germline CDR1 and CDR2 sequences are DFQATT and SNEGSKA (reference sequence). The CDR3 DNA reads TGCAGTGCTAGAGATCGGACAGGGGGGCCCCTCGAGCAGTACTTC. Translated, it gives CSARDRTGGPLEQYF.

This clonotype was seen a single time. The gene calls are TRBV29-1 and TRBJ1-2; 8 bases fit TRBD1. The CDR3 has 15 residues. From germline, CDR1 is SQVTM and CDR2 ANQGSEA. The V gene end was trimmed by 5 bases and the J gene end by 1 base; junction bases not matched to a gene: 9. The CDR3 loop is CSVILLTGGNYGYTF. In DNA, the CDR3 is TGCAGCGTTATACTCCTTACAGGGGGTAACTATGGCTACACCTTC.

In its sample, this clonotype was seen many times. This rearrangement joins TRBV30 to TRBJ2-2; D unresolved. Germline V gene sequence: CDR1 GTSNPN, CDR2 SVGIG (reference sequence). The CDR3 has 13 residues. The V end was cut by 0 bases, the J end by 6 bases, with 8 bases between. The CDR3 loop reads CAWSVGDPGELFF. CDR3 nucleotide sequence: TGTGCCTGGAGTGTCGGCGACCCCGGGGAGCTGTTTTTT. The whole variable domain, filled in from reference TRBV30 and TRBJ2-2, reads SQTIHQWPATLVQPVGSPLSLECTVEGTSNPNLYWYRQAAGRGLQLLFYSVGIGQISSEVPQNLSASRPQDRQFILSSKKLLLSDSGFYLCAWSVGDPGELFFGEGSRLTVL.

This clonotype was found many times. J is TRBJ1-1 and V is TRBV10-1; maybe TRBD1 (5 bases). Trimming cost V 8 bases and J 0 bases, with 10 bases left between them. The CDR3 consists of 13 residues. Germline CDR1 WNHNN, CDR2 SYGVQD (reference sequence). CDR3 in amino acids: CASSGTLNTEAFF. The DNA of the CDR3 is TGCGCCAGCTCCGGGACCTTGAACACTGAAGCTTTCTTT.

Ten or more counts support this clonotype. This chain uses TRBV6-1 with TRBJ2-5; 8 nucleotides agree with TRBD1. Germline CDR1 and CDR2: MNHNS and SASEGT. The length of the CDR3 is 15 residues. The V segment lost 8 bases and the J segment 5 bases; nucleotides outside the gene matches: 13. CDR3 protein: CASDSETGAAETQYF. CDR3 coding DNA: TGTGCCAGCGATTCTGAGACAGGGGCGGCGGAGACCCAGTACTTC.

The chain couples TRBV12-3 or TRBV12-4 to TRBJ1-1; D possibly corresponds to TRBD1 (6 bases). The CDR3 covers 14 residues. V was shortened by 7 bases and J by 1 base, with 13 bases between the two germline ends. The CDR3 DNA reads as TGTGCCAGCACCTCACAGGGATCGAACACTGAAGCTTTCTTT. Translation: CASTSQGSNTEAFF.

This clonotype was detected ten times or more. The chain uses TRBV7-2 and TRBJ1-2, with D possibly TRBD1 on 6 matching bases. The germline CDR1 and CDR2 sequences are SGHTA and FQGNSA. The CDR3 is 16 amino acids. Trimming cost V 6 bases and J 1 base, with 18 bases left between them. Here the CDR3 DNA reads TGTGCCAGCAGACTCATATCCCAGGGGTTTAACTATGGCTACACCTTC. The encoded protein is CASRLISQGFNYGYTF.

The rearrangement joins TRBV6-1 to TRBJ2-7; weak D call: TRBD2 (5 bases). CDR1 and CDR2 from the germline V gene are MNHNS and SASEGT. The CDR3 covers 16 residues. V lost 6 bases to trimming and J lost 1 base, with 19 bases between them. The CDR3 sequence is CASRSRSGGWSYEQYF. CDR3 DNA sequence: TGTGCCAGCAGGTCCAGAAGCGGAGGATGGTCCTACGAGCAGTACTTC.

This clonotype was counted many times. The chain is built from TRBV6-1 and TRBJ2-2; D gene unclear. The CDR3 totals 15 residues. CDR1 is MNHNS, CDR2 SASEGT, per germline. Trimming removed 5 bases at V and 0 bases at J, with 10 bases between. CDR3 loop: CASSQHPANTGELFF. CDR3 nucleotides: TGTGCCAGCAGTCAACATCCCGCGAACACCGGGGAGCTGTTTTTT.

This clonotype was seen many times. The genes are TRBV29-1 and TRBJ1-3; D is undetermined. The germline V gene encodes CDR1 SQVTM and CDR2 ANQGSEA. Trimming cost V 3 bases and J 0 bases, with 9 bases left between them. The CDR3 contains 14 residues. CDR3 coding DNA: TGCAGCGTTGATGTAAGACCCTCTGGAAACACCATATATTTT. Protein: CSVDVRPSGNTIYF.

This clonotype has a count of ten or more. The chain combines TRBV6-2 or TRBV6-3 with TRBJ2-7; 10 bases fit TRBD1. Trimming removed 2 bases from V and 5 bases from J; junction bases left unmatched: 15. Germline values: CDR1 MNHEY, CDR2 SVGEGT. This CDR3 spans 18 amino acids. CDR3 in DNA: TGTGCCAGCAGTTACCCACCGGGACAGGGGAGAATAGTCGACGAGCAGTACTTC. It translates to CASSYPPGQGRIVDEQYF.

At least ten counts were recorded for this clonotype. V and J are TRBV20-1 and TRBJ1-1; D gene unclear. Trimming took 6 bases from V and 3 from J, leaving 20 bases between them. Germline CDR1 DFQATT, CDR2 SNEGSKA (reference sequence). The CDR3 runs to 15 residues. The DNA of the CDR3 is TGCAGTGCCAGACGGCCCCTCCGGACCTACACTGAAGCTTTCTTT. Translating it yields CSARRPLRTYTEAFF.

This clonotype was observed at least ten times. The chain carries TRBV6-2 or TRBV6-3 and TRBJ2-1, with a weak D call TRBD1 (6 bases). V was pared by 2 bases and J by 3 bases, with 8 bases between. Germline assignment: CDR1 MNHEY and CDR2 SVGEGT. This CDR3 has 14 amino acids. The CDR3 here is CASSYVDSYNEQFF. CDR3 nucleotide sequence: TGTGCCAGCAGTTACGTGGACAGCTACAATGAGCAGTTCTTC.

This clonotype was picked up many times. The chain links TRBV29-1 to TRBJ2-4, with TRBD1 matching over 9 bases. V lost 4 bases, J lost 7 bases, and 8 bases stayed unmatched. This CDR3 is 14 amino acids long. Germline V lookup: CDR1 SQVTM, CDR2 ANQGSEA. DNA of the CDR3: TGCAGCGTTGCACTGACAGGGGGTGGGAACATTCAGTACTTC. Translated: CSVALTGGGNIQYF.

This clonotype was picked up many times. The gene calls are TRBV5-1 and TRBJ1-1; 8 bases are a match to TRBD1. Germline CDR1 is SGHRS and CDR2 is YFSETQ. CDR3 length equals 13 residues. Trimming took 3 bases from V and 6 from J; bases not matched to a gene: 4. CDR3 coding DNA: TGCGCCAGCAGCTACGGACAGGGTGCTGAAGCTTTCTTT. This encodes CASSYGQGAEAFF. Full variable domain (missing parts from reference TRBV5-1 and TRBJ1-1): KAGVTQTPRYLIKTRGQQVTLSCSPISGHRSVSWYQQTPGQGLQFLFEYFSETQRNKGNFPGRFSGRQFSNSRSEMNVSTLELGDSALYLCASSYGQGAEAFFGQGTRLTVV.